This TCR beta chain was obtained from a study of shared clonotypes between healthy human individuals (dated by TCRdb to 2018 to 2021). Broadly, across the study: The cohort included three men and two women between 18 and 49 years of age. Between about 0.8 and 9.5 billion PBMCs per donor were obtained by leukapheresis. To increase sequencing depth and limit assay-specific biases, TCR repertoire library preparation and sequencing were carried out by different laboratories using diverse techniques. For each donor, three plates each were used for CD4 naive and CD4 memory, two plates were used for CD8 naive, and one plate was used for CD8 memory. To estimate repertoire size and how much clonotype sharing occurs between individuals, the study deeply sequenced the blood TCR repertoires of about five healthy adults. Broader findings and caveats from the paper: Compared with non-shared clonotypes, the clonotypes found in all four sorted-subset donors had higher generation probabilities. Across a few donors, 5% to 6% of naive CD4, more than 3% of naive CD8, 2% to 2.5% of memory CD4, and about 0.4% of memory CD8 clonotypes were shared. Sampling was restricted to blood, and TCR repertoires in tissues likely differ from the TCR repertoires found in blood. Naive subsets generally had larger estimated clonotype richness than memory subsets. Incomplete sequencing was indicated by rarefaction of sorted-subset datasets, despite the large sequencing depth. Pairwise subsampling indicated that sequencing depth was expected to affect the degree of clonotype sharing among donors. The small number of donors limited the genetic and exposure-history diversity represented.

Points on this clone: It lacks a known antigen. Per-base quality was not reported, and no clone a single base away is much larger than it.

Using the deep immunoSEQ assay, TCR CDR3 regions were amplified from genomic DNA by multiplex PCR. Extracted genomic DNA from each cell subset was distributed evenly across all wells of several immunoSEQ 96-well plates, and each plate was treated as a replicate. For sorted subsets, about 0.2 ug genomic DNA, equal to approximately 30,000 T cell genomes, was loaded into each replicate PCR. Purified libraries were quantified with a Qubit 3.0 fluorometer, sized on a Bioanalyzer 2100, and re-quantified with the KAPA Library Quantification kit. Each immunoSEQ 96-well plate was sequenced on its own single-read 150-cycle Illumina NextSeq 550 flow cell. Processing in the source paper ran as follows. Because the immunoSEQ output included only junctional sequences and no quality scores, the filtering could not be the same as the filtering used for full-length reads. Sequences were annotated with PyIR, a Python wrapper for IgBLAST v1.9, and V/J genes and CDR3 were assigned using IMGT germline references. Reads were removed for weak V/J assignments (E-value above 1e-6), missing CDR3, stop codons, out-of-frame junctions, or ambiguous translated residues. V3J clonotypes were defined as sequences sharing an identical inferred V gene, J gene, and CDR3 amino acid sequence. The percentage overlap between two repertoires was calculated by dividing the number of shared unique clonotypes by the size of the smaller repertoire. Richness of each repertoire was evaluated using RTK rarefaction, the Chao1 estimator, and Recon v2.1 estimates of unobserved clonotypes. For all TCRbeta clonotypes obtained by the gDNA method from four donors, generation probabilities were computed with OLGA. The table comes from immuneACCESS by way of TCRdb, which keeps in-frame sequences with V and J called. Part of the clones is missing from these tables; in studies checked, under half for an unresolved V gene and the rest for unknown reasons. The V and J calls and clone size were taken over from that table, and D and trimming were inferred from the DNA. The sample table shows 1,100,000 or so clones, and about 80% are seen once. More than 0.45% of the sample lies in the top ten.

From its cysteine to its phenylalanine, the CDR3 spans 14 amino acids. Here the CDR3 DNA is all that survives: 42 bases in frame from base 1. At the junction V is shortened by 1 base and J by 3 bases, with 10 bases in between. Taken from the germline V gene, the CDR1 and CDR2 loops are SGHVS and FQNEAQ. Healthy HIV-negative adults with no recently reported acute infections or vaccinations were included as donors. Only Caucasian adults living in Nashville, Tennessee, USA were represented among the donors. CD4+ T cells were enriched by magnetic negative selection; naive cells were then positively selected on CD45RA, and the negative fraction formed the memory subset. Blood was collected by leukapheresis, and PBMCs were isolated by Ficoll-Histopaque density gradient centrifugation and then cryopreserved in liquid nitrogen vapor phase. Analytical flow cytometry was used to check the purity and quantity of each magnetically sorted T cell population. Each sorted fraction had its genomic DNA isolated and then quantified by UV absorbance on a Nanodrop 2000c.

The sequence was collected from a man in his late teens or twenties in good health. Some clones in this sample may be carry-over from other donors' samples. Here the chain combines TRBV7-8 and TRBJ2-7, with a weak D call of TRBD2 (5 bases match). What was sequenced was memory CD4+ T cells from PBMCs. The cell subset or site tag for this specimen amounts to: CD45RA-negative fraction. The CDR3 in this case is CASSLGGRGYEQYF. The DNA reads TGTGCCAGCAGCTTAGGGGGTCGGGGCTACGAGCAGTACTTC.